This T cell receptor beta chain was retrieved from a study of cytomegalovirus exposure and HLA in healthy donors. Study conclusions and caveats: The HLA-A and HLA-B alleles of most subjects were reportedly predicted accurately from TCR beta sequences. Roughly uniform depth of sequencing across donors was assumed in presence/absence analyses. Exclusion as indistinguishable affected some V segments, including TRBV6-2 and TRBV6-3.

On this clone itself: Its antigen is unknown.

The CDR3 contains 16 residues. Per germline, CDR1 SEHNR and CDR2 FQNEAQ (reference sequence). V dropped 1 base and J dropped 4; count of bases not matched to a gene: 2. A multiplex PCR was run with 60 Vbeta primers and 13 Jbeta primers. Libraries were prepared by immunoSEQ multiplex PCR; TCRdb keeps only in-frame clonotypes and omits some of them. The sample carries around 200,000 clones, approximately 86% recorded once. The sequence derives from a woman in her twenties or thirties in good health and CMV-seronegative. The sequenced material came from PBMCs. The chain has TRBV7-9 and TRBJ2-3, with TRBD2 identical over 13 bases. CDR3 bases: TGTGCCAGCAGCTTAGGACTAGCGGGGGGCCCAGATACGCAGTATTTT. Its translation is CASSLGLAGGPDTQYF. The full variable domain, with the rest looked up from reference TRBV7-9 and TRBJ2-3, is DTGVSQNPRHKITKRGQNVTFRCDPISEHNRLYWYRQTLGQGPEFLTYFQNEAQLEKSRLLSDRFSAERPKGSFSTLEIQRTEQGDSAMYLCASSLGLAGGPDTQYFGPGTRLTVL.